Presented here are 25 T cell receptor beta chains from one specimen sequenced in a study of T cells in severe cutaneous drug reactions. Libraries were made by iRepertoire multiplex PCR with TCR subtype-specific primers for bulk and single-cell sequencing. Using the multiplex PCR reads, TCRdb records one entry per CDR3 protein without DNA. This sample's table reports roughly 2,000 distinct CDR3 sequences. Carbamazepine had induced Stevens-Johnson syndrome or toxic epidermal necrolysis in the sequenced donors. Sequencing input: PBMCs. The receptors were gathered from a human donor with Stevens-Johnson syndrome, a severe cutaneous drug reaction.

This chain connects TRBV4-1 to TRBJ2-5. CDR3 length equals 15 residues. Germline V gene data show CDR1 as MGHRA and CDR2 as YSYEKL. The CDR3 loop is CASSQDRSSWETQYF.

According to its frequency, this clonotype is medium-sized (0.01 to 0.1%). The gene calls are TRBV7-3 and TRBJ2-5; the D call of TRBD2 rests on TCRdb alone, since no DNA is present to check it. Per germline, CDR1 SGHTA and CDR2 FQGTGA. The CDR3 consists of 15 residues. The CDR3: CASSLIAGMGETQYF.

Judged by frequency, this clonotype is medium-sized (0.01 to 0.1%). The chain employs TRBV28 and TRBJ2-7; TCRdb's D gene call, TRBD1, goes unchecked for lack of DNA. The CDR3 is 14 amino acids. Per the germline V gene, CDR1 is MDHEN and CDR2 is SYDVKM. The CDR3 sequence: CASTTPGNSYEQYF.

This rearrangement joins TRBV12-3 or TRBV12-4 to TRBJ2-7. The CDR3 runs to 14 residues. The CDR3 protein is CASSLLGGSYEQYF.

CDR3 protein: CAISESWGWYEQYF. The chain links TRBV10-3 to TRBJ2-7; absent DNA, TCRdb's TRBD1 call cannot be checked. This CDR3 spans 14 amino acids. Germline V gene data show CDR1 as ENHRY and CDR2 as SYGVKD.

This chain joins TRBV7-2 and TRBJ1-5; TCRdb lists TRBD1, though no DNA is available to test this call. Germline-derived CDR1 and CDR2 are SGHTA and FQGNSA. CDR3 size: 15 residues. The CDR3 region is CASSLNRYSNQPQHF.

This clonotype shows up as medium-sized by frequency. The chain recombines TRBV6-5 with TRBJ2-1; there is no DNA to check the TCRdb D call of TRBD2. The V gene's germline CDR1 is MNHEY and CDR2 SVGAGI. This CDR3 is 15 amino acids long. The CDR3 spells CASSYSSLARNEQFF.

This clonotype is labeled medium-sized based on frequency. The rearrangement joins TRBV10-3 to TRBJ2-7; the D call from TCRdb, TRBD1, cannot be confirmed without DNA. This CDR3 contains 15 residues. CDR1 ENHRY and CDR2 SYGVKD come from the germline V gene. The CDR3 loop reads CAIIGQGVSSYEQYF.

Measured by frequency, this clonotype is medium-sized (0.01 to 0.1%). The J gene is TRBJ2-1, the V gene TRBV12-3 or TRBV12-4; TCRdb's D call of TRBD1 is untestable without DNA. The CDR3 has 12 residues. The CDR3 reads CASSPGNNEQFF.

Frequency places this clonotype as medium-sized. The chain couples TRBV4-2 to TRBJ2-3; TCRdb proposes TRBD2, but this gene call is untestable without DNA. This CDR3 has 18 amino acids. Germline CDR1 reads LGHNA; CDR2 reads YNFKEQ. The CDR3 loop is CASSQEEGASGATDTQYF.

This sequence joins TRBV6-2 or TRBV6-3 and TRBJ2-1; no DNA is available, so the TRBD1 call from TCRdb remains unchecked. Germline loops: CDR1 MNHEY, CDR2 SVGEGT. CDR3 size: 15 residues. The CDR3 loop is CASSYSQGAGDEQFF.

The chain couples TRBV2 to TRBJ2-1; without DNA, the TCRdb call of TRBD2 cannot be checked. Germline V gene sequence: CDR1 SNHLY, CDR2 FYNNEI. The CDR3 loop spans 13 amino acids. This CDR3 reads CASSRPLPVEQFF.

Its frequency marks this clonotype as medium-sized. The J gene is TRBJ2-3, the V gene TRBV6-5. CDR1 and CDR2 from the germline V gene are MNHEY and SVGAGI. The CDR3 extends over 15 amino acids. The CDR3 loop reads CASSYSYRNTDTQYF.

According to its frequency, this clonotype is medium-sized. The V call is TRBV27, the J call TRBJ2-7. The CDR3 is 13 residues long. Germline CDR1 is MNHEY and CDR2 is SMNVEV (reference sequence). The CDR3 protein is CASSLDGPYEQYF.

Frequency places this clonotype as medium-sized. The genes are TRBV6-9 and TRBJ1-5; TCRdb calls TRBD1, which cannot be checked without DNA. The germline CDR1 and CDR2 sequences are MNHGY and SVAAGI. CDR3 length: 20 residues. CDR3 residues: CASRTITGTGAIYSNQPQHF.

This chain links TRBV27 with TRBJ2-5; TCRdb picks TRBD2, but there is no DNA to check that call. The CDR3 contains 18 residues. CDR1 is MNHEY and CDR2 is SMNVEV in the germline V gene (reference sequence). CDR3 loop: CASSLSGTSGRLGETQYF.

Its frequency marks this clonotype as medium-sized. The chain carries TRBV12-3 or TRBV12-4 and TRBJ2-5. This CDR3 contains 13 residues. CDR3 sequence: CASSSVFWETQYF.

This clonotype ranks as large (0.1 to 1%) in terms of frequency. The chain uses TRBV27 and TRBJ1-1; the TCRdb D gene call, TRBD1, has no DNA to confirm it. CDR3 length equals 14 residues. Per germline, CDR1 MNHEY and CDR2 SMNVEV (reference sequence). The chain's CDR3 is CASSFGQVNTEAFF.

According to its frequency, this clonotype is medium-sized. V usage is TRBV4-2 and J usage is TRBJ2-5; the D call of TRBD2 rests on TCRdb alone, since no DNA is present to check it. In germline, CDR1 is LGHNA, CDR2 YNFKEQ. The CDR3 length is 14 residues. The CDR3: CASSQEAALETQYF.

This chain connects TRBV12-3 or TRBV12-4 to TRBJ2-7; TCRdb picks TRBD1, but there is no DNA to check that call. The length of the CDR3 is 14 residues. Here the CDR3 reads CASSFAGVTYEQYF.

This chain links TRBV27 with TRBJ2-6. CDR3 length equals 15 residues. CDR1 and CDR2 (germline): MNHEY, SMNVEV (reference sequence). The CDR3: CASSGFPSGANVLTF.

The chain links TRBV20-1 to TRBJ1-1; TCRdb outputs TRBD1, but without DNA this stays unchecked. Germline V gene data show CDR1 as DFQATT and CDR2 as SNEGSKA (reference sequence). The CDR3 extends over 16 amino acids. This CDR3 is CSADKGQGVINTEAFF.

Frequency places this clonotype as medium-sized. V usage is TRBV12-3 or TRBV12-4 and J usage is TRBJ1-3; the TCRdb call, TRBD1, lacks DNA for checking. The CDR3 length is 14 residues. The CDR3 spells CASSGQAKGNTIYF.

According to its frequency, this clonotype is medium-sized (0.01 to 0.1%). The chain joins TRBV7-2 to TRBJ2-3; there is no DNA to check the TCRdb D call of TRBD1. CDR1 is SGHTA, CDR2 FQGNSA, per germline. The CDR3 extends over 17 amino acids. CDR3 region: CASSLYGQGTSTDTQYF.

This rearrangement joins TRBV7-9 to TRBJ2-7; no DNA is available, so the TRBD1 call from TCRdb remains unchecked. Germline V gene sequence: CDR1 SEHNR, CDR2 FQNEAQ (reference sequence). The CDR3 extends over 15 amino acids. The CDR3 reads CASSDDRGQAYEQYF.